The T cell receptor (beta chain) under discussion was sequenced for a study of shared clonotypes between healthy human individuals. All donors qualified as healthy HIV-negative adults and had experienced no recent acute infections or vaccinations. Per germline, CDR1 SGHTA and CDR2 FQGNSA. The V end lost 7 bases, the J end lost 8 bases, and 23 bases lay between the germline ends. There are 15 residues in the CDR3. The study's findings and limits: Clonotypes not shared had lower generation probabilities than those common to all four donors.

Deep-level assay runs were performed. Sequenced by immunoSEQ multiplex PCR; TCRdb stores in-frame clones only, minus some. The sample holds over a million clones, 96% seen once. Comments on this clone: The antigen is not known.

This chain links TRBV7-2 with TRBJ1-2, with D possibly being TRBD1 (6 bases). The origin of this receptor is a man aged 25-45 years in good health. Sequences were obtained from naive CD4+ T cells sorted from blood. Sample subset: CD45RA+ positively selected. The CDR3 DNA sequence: TGTGCCAGCACCCCCCCGGGGGCCCATCTAAGAGGCTACACCTTC. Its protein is CASTPPGAHLRGYTF.